This T cell receptor (beta chain) was identified during a study of shared clonotypes between healthy human individuals (dated by TCRdb to the early 2020s). About the study as a whole: Two women and a few men aged 18 to 49 years were included in the cohort. Per donor, three plates each were used for CD4 naive and CD4 memory, two for CD8 naive, and one for CD8 memory. To estimate repertoire size and how much clonotypes are shared between individuals, the study performed deep sequencing of blood TCR repertoires from a few healthy adults. To increase sequencing depth and limit assay-specific biases, different laboratories used diverse techniques to prepare libraries and sequence TCR repertoires. Per donor, leukapheresis produced somewhere between about 0.94 and 9 billion PBMCs.

What the work shows at the level of the full study, not this receptor alone: Rarefaction of sorted-subset datasets indicated incomplete sequencing despite the large sequencing depth. Across four donors, approximately 4.9% of naive CD4, approximately 3.6% of naive CD8, approximately 2.5% of memory CD4, and 0.4% of memory CD8 clonotypes were shared. Sampling was restricted to blood, and TCR repertoires in tissue are likely to differ from TCR repertoires in blood. Higher generation probabilities were observed for clonotypes shared by all four sorted-subset donors than for non-shared clonotypes. Naive subsets generally had larger estimated clonotype richness than memory subsets. Based on pairwise subsampling, the degree of clonotype sharing among donors was expected to be affected by sequencing depth. The small number of donors limited the genetic and exposure-history diversity represented.

Using the deep immunoSEQ assay, TCR CDR3 regions were amplified from genomic DNA by multiplex PCR. Extracted genomic DNA from each cell subset was spread evenly across all wells of several immunoSEQ 96-well plates, with each plate serving as a replicate. Each replicate PCR for sorted subsets received around 200 ng genomic DNA, equal to some 32,000 T cell genomes. Purified libraries were quantified with a Qubit 3.0 fluorometer, sized on a Bioanalyzer 2100, and re-quantified with the KAPA Library Quantification kit. Each immunoSEQ 96-well plate was sequenced on its own single-read 150-cycle Illumina NextSeq 550 flow cell. As for the original processing: Because the immunoSEQ output held only junctional sequences and lacked quality scores, the filtering could not match the filtering applied to full-length reads. To assign V/J genes and CDR3, sequences were annotated against IMGT germline references using PyIR, a Python wrapper for IgBLAST v1.9. Any read was removed if the V/J assignment was weak (E-value above 1e-6), the CDR3 was missing, or the read contained stop codons, out-of-frame junctions, or ambiguous translated residues. V3J clonotypes were defined as sequences sharing the same inferred V gene, J gene, and CDR3 amino acid sequence. To compute the percentage overlap between repertoires, the number of shared unique clonotypes was divided by the size of the smaller repertoire. Richness of each repertoire was evaluated using RTK rarefaction, the Chao1 estimator, and Recon v2.1 estimates of unobserved clonotypes. Generation probabilities for all TCRbeta clonotypes obtained by the gDNA method from a few donors were computed using OLGA. TCRdb limited this immuneACCESS table to in-frame rearrangements with V and J called. A share of clones is missing; checked studies link under half to unresolved V genes, and the rest is unexplained. V and J calls and clone size are those listed in that table; D and trimming were worked out from the DNA. The sample records about 1 million clones, approximately 72% of which are singletons. The ten largest clones add up to about 1.5% of the sample.

Donors were healthy HIV-negative adults with no recently reported acute infections or vaccinations. All donors were Caucasian adults living in Nashville, Tennessee, USA. CD4+ T cells were enriched by magnetic negative selection, after which naive cells were positively selected on CD45RA and the negative fraction was taken as the memory subset. After blood collection by leukapheresis, PBMCs were isolated using Ficoll-Histopaque density gradient centrifugation and then cryopreserved in the vapor phase of liquid nitrogen. Analytical flow cytometry was used to check the purity and quantity of every magnetically sorted T cell population. Genomic DNA was isolated from every sorted fraction and measured by UV absorbance on a Nanodrop 2000c. V is clipped by 8 bases and J by 0 bases, and the sequence between their germline boundaries is 13 bases long. For CDR1 and CDR2, the germline V gene lists MDHEN and SYDVKM. From cysteine to phenylalanine, the CDR3 is 14 amino acids long. Only the CDR3 region is kept as DNA, spanning 42 bases read in frame from base 1.

On this clone: The antigen this receptor binds is unknown. The input lacks base qualities; no much larger clone sits a single base away.

The chain couples TRBV28 to TRBJ1-2, and possibly TRBD1, on 5 matching bases. This clonotype was sampled from a man between 18 and 35 years old in good health. The sequencing input was memory CD4+ T cells sorted from blood. What this sample's cell subset or site label stands for: CD45RA-negative fraction. CDR3 region: CASVGGVPNYGYTF. The DNA is as follows: TGTGCCAGCGTTGGGGGGGTCCCTAACTATGGCTACACCTTC.